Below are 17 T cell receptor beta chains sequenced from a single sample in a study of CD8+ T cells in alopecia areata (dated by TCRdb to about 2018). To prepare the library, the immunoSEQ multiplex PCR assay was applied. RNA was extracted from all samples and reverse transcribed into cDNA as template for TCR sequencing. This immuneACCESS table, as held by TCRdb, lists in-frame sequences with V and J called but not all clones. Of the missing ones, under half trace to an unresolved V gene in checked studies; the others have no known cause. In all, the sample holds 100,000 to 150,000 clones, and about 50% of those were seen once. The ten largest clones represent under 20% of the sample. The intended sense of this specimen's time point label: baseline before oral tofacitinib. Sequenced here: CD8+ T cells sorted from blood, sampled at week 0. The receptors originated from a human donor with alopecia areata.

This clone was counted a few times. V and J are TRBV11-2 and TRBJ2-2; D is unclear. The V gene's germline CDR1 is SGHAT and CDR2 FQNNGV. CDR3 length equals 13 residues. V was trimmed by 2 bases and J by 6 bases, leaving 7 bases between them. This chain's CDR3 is CASSLISAGELFF. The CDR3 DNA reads TGTGCCAGCAGCTTAATTTCGGCCGGGGAGCTGTTTTTT.

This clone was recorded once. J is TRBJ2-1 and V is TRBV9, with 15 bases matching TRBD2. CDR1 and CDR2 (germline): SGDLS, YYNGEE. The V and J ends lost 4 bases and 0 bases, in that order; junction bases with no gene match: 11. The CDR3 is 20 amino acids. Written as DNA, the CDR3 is TGTGCCAGCAGCCCCCATGGACTAGCGGGGGGGCATTTCTCCTACAATGAGCAGTTCTTC. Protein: CASSPHGLAGGHFSYNEQFF.

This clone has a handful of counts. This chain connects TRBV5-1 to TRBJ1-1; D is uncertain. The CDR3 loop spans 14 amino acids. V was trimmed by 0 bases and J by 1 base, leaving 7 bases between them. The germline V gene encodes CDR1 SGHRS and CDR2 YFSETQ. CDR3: CASSLEQPNTEAFF. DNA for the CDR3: TGCGCCAGCAGCTTGGAACAGCCGAACACTGAAGCTTTCTTT.

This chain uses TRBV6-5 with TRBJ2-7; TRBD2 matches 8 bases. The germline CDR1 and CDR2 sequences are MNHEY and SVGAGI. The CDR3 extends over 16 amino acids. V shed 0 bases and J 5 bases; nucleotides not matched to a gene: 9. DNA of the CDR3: TGTGCCAGCAGTTACTCGAAGACGGCGGGGGGCGACGAGCAGTACTTC. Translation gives CASSYSKTAGGDEQYF.

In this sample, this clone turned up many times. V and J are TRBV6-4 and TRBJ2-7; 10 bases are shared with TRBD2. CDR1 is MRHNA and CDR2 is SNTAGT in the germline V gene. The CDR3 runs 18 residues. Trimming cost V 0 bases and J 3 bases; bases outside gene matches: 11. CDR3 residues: CASSDSSLAGALYYEQYF. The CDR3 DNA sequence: TGTGCCAGCAGTGACTCTAGCCTAGCGGGGGCCCTGTACTACGAGCAGTACTTC.

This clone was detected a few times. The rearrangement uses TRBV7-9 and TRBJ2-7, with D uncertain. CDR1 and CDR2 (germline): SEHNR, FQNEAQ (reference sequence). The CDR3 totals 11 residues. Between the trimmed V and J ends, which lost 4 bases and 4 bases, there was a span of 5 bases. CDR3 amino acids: CASSSEYEQYF. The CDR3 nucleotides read TGTGCCAGCAGCTCGGAATACGAGCAGTACTTC.

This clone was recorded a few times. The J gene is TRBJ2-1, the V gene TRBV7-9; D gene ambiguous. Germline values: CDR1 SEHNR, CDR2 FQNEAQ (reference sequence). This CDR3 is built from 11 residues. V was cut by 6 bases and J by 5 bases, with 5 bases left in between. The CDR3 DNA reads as TGTGCCAGCAGAGCAGACAATGAGCAGTTCTTC. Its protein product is CASRADNEQFF.

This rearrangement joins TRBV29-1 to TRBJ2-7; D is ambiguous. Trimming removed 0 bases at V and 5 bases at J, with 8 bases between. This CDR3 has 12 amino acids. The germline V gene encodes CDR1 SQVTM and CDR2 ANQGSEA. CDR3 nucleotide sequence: TGCAGCGTTGAAGATGTCTCGGACGAGCAGTACTTC. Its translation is CSVEDVSDEQYF.

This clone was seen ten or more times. CDR3 nucleotide sequence: TGTGCCAGCAGTGAAGCTAGCGGGGGGGCCAATGAGCAGTTCTTC. Protein: CASSEASGGANEQFF. The rearrangement uses TRBV6-1 and TRBJ2-1; 11 positions agree with TRBD2. The trim removed 0 bases at V and 6 bases at J, leaving 1 base unmatched. The CDR3 extends over 15 amino acids. CDR1 and CDR2 (germline): MNHNS, SASEGT.

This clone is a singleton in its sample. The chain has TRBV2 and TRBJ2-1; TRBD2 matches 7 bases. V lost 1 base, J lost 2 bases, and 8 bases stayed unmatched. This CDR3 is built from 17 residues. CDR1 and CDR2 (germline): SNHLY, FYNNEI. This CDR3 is CASSEGDGEGPYNEQFF. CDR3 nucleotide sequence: TGTGCCAGCAGTGAAGGGGATGGGGAGGGACCCTACAATGAGCAGTTCTTC.

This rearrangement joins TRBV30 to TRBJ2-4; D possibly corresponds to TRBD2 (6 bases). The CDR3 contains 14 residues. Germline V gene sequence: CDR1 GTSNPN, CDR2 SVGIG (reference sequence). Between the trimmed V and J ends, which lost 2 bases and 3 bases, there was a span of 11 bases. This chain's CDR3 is CAWSRDWGKNIQYF. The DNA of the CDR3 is TGTGCCTGGAGTCGGGACTGGGGCAAAAACATTCAGTACTTC.

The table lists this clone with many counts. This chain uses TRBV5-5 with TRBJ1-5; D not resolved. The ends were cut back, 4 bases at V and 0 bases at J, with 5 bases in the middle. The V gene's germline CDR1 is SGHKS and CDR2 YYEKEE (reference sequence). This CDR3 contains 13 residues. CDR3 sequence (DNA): TGTGCCAGCAGCCGAAATAGCAATCAGCCCCAGCATTTT. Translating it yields CASSRNSNQPQHF.

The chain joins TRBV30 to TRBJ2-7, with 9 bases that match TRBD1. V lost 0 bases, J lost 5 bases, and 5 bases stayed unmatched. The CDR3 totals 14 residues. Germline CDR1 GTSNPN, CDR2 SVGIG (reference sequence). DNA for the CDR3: TGTGCCTGGAGTGTGGGGACAGGGAAGGACGAGCAGTACTTC. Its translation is CAWSVGTGKDEQYF.

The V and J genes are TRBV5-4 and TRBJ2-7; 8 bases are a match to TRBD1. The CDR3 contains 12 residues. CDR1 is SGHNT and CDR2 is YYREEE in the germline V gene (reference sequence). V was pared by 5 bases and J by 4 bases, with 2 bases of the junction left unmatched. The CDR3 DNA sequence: TGTGCCAGCAGTTGGGACAGGTACGAGCAGTACTTC. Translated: CASSWDRYEQYF.

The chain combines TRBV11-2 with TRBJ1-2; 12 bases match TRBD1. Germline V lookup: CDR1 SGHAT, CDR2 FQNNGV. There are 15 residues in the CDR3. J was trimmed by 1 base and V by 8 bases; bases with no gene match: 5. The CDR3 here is CASGTGGYSNYGYTF. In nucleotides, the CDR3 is TGTGCCAGCGGGACAGGGGGCTATAGTAACTATGGCTACACCTTC. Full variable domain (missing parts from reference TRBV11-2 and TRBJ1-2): EAGVAQSPRYKIIEKRQSVAFWCNPISGHATLYWYQQILGQGPKLLIQFQNNGVVDDSQLPKDRFSAERLKGVDSTLKIQPAKLEDSAVYLCASGTGGYSNYGYTFGSGTRLTVV.

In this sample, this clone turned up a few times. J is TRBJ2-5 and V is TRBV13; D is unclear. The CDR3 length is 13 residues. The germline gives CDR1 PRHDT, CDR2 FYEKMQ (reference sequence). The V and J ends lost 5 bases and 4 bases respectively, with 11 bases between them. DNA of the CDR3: TGTGCCAGCAGCCCGCCTTGGGGAGAGACCCAGTACTTC. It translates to CASSPPWGETQYF.

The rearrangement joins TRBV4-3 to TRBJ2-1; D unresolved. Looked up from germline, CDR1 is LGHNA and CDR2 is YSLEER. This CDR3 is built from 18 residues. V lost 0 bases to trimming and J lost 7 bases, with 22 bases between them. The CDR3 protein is CASSQDPGTLTSWNEQFF. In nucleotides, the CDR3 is TGCGCCAGCAGCCAAGATCCGGGTACCCTTACGTCTTGGAATGAGCAGTTCTTC.